There are many counts of the clone carrying this T cell receptor beta chain. Its antigen is as yet unknown. Donors gave roughly 10 milliliters of peripheral blood apiece. With a J-beta primer mix and a sample-barcoded 5' primer, a second PCR ran 7 to 11 cycles. Every cDNA molecule bore a tag from a template-switch adaptor containing 12 random nucleotides. TCRdb redid the calling of the 5' RACE reads with MiXCR, one entry per CDR3 protein. The repertoire holds 1.6 million or so distinct CDR3 sequences, around 35% seen once, with over 9% in the top ten. This sample was included in a study of blood T cells in healthy people across ages. General observations from the study: A strong correlation was found between TCR beta diversity and the percentage of naive T cells. Roughly linearly, TCR beta diversity per million T cells fell as age increased.

The receptor was derived from a woman aged 25 to 39 in good health. The sequenced sample consisted of blood.

The CDR3 sequence is CASRELWDYKPLTSTDTQYF. CDR3 DNA sequence: TGTGCCAGCAGAGAGCTATGGGACTACAAACCGTTAACTAGCACAGATACGCAGTATTTT. The J gene is TRBJ2-3, the V gene TRBV28, with 7 bases fitting TRBD2. V trimming: 6 bases; J trimming: 0 bases; junction bases outside the gene matches: 21. The CDR3 totals 20 residues. Germline V CDR1 and CDR2: MDHEN, SYDVKM.